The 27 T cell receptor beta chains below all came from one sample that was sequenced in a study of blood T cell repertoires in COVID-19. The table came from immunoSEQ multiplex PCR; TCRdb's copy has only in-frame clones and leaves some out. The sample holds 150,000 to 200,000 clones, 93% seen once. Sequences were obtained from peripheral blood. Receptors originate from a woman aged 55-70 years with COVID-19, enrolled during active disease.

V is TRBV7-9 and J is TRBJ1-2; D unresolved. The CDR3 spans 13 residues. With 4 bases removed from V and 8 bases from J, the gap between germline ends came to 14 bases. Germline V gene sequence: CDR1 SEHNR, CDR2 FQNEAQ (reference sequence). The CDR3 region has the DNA TGTGCCAGCAGCTCCGGTGCGCTACGGGGCTACACCTTC. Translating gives CASSSGALRGYTF.

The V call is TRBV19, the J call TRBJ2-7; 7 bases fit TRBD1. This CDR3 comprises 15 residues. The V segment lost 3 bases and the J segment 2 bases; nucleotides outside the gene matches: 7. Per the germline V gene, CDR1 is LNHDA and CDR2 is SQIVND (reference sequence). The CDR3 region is CASSIATGLTYEQYF. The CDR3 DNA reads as TGTGCCAGTAGTATTGCGACAGGGCTGACCTACGAGCAGTACTTC.

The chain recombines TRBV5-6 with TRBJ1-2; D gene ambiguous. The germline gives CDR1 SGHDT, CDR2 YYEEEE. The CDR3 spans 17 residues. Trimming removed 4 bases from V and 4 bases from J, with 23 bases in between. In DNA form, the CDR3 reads TGTGCCAGCAGCCCGTTAGTGTGGGCGGGAAACCCCTATGGCTACACCTTC. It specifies CASSPLVWAGNPYGYTF.

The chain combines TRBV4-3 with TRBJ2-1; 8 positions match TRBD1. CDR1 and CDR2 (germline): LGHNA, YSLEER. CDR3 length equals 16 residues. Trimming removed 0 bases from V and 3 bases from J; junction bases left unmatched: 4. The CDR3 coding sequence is TGCGCCAGCAGCCAAGAACTCGGACAGGGCTACAATGAGCAGTTCTTC. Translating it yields CASSQELGQGYNEQFF.

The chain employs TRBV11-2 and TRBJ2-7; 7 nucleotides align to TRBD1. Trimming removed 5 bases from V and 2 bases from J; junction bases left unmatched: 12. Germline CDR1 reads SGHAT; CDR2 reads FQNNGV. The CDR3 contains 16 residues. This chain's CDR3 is CASSLRQGTAAYEQYF. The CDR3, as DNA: TGTGCCAGCAGCCTGAGGCAAGGGACAGCCGCCTACGAGCAGTACTTC.

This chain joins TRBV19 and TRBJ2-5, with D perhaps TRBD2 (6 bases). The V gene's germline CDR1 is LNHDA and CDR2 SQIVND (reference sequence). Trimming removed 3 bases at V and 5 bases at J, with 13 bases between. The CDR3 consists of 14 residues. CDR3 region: CASSIGGRGETQYF. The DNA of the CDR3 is TGTGCCAGTAGTATCGGAGGGAGAGGGGAGACCCAGTACTTC.

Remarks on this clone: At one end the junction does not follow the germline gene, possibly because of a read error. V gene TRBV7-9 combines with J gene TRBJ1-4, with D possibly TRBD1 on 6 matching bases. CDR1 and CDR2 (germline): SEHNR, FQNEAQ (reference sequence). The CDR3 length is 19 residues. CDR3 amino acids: CASSIATLQGKRTNEKLFF. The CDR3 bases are TGTGCCAGCAGCATAGCGACGCTTCAGGGGAAAAGGACTAATGAAAAACTGTTTTTT. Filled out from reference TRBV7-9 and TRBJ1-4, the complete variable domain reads DTGVSQNPRHKITKRGQNVTFRCDPISEHNRLYWYRQTLGQGPEFLTYFQNEAQLEKSRLLSDRFSAERPKGSFSTLEIQRTEQGDSAMYLCASSIATLQGKRTNEKLFFGSGTQLSVL.

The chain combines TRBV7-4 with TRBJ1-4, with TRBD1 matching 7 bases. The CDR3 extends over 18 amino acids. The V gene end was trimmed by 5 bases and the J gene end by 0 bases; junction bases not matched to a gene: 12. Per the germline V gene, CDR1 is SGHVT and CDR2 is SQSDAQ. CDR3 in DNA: TGTGCCAGCAGCCGTCACAGGGGCGAGAACGCAACTAATGAAAAACTGTTTTTT. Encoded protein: CASSRHRGENATNEKLFF.

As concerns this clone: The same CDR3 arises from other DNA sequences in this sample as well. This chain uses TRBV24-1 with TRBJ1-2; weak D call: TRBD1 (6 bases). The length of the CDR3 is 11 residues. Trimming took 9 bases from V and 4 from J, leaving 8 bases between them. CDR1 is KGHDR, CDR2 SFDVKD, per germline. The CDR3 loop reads CATSDSYGYTF. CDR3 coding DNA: TGTGCCACCTCGGACAGCTATGGCTACACCTTC.

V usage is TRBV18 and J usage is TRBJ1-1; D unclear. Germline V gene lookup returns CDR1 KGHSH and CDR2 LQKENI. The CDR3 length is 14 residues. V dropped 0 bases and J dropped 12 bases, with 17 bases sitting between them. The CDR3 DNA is TGTGCCAGCTCACCACCGTTGCCAATCGGTTTGACTTTCTTT. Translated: CASSPPLPIGLTFF. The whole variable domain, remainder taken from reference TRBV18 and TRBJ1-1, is NAGVMQNPRHLVRRRGQEARLRCSPMKGHSHVYWYRQLPEEGLKFMVYLQKENIIDESGMPKERFSAEFPKEGPSILRIQQVVRGDSAAYFCASSPPLPIGLTFFGQGTRLTVV.

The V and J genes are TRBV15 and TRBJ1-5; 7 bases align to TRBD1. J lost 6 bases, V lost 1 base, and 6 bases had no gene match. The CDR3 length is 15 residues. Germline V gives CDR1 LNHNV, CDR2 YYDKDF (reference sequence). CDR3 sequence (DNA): TGTGCCACCAGCAGAGGGCAGGGGGTAGGTCAGCCCCAGCATTTT. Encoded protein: CATSRGQGVGQPQHF.

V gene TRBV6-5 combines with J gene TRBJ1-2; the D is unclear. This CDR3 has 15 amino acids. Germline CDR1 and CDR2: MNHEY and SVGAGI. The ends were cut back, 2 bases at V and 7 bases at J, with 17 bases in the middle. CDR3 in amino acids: CASSYRPRPVGGYTF. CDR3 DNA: TGTGCCAGCAGTTACCGCCCCAGGCCCGTCGGTGGCTACACCTTC.

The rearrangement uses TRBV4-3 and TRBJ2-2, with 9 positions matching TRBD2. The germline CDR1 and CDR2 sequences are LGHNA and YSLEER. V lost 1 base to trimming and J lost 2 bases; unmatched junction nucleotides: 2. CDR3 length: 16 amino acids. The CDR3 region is CASSQGLAVNTGELFF. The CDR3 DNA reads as TGCGCCAGCAGCCAAGGACTAGCGGTTAACACCGGGGAGCTGTTTTTT.

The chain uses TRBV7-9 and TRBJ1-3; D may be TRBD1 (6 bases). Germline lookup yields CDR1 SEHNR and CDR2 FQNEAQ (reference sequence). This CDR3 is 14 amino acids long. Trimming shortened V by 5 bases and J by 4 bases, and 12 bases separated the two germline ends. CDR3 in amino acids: CASSIGQRGNTIYF. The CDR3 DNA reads TGTGCCAGCAGCATAGGACAGAGGGGAAACACCATATATTTT.

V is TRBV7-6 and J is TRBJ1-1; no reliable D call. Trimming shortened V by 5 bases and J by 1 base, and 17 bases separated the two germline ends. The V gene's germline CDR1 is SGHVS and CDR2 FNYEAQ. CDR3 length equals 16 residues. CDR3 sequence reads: CASSPGGNQRNTEAFF. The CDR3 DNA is TGTGCCAGCAGCCCCGGAGGGAACCAGCGGAACACTGAAGCTTTCTTT.

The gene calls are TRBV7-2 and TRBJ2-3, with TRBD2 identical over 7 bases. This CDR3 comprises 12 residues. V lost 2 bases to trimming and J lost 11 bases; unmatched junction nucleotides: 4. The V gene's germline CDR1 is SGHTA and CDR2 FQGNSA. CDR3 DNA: TGTGCCAGCAGCTTAAGAGCGGGGCTGCAGTATTTT. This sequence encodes CASSLRAGLQYF.

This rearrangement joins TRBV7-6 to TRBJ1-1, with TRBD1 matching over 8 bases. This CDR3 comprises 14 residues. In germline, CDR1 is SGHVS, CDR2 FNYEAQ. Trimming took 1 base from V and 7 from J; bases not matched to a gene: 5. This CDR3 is CASSLGTGQGEAFF. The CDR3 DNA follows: TGTGCCAGCAGCTTAGGGACCGGACAGGGTGAAGCTTTCTTT.

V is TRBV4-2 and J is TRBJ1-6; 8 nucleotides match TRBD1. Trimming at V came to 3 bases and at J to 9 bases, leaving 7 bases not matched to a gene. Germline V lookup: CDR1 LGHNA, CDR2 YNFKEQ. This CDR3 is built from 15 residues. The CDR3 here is CASSHPGQGFSPLHF. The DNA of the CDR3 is TGTGCCAGCAGCCACCCTGGACAGGGTTTTTCACCCCTCCACTTT.

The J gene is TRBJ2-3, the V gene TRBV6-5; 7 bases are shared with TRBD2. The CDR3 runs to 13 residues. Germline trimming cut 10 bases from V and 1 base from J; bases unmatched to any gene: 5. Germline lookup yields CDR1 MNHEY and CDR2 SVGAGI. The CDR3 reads CATGGGGTDTQYF. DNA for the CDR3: TGTGCCACCGGGGGAGGGGGCACAGATACGCAGTATTTT.

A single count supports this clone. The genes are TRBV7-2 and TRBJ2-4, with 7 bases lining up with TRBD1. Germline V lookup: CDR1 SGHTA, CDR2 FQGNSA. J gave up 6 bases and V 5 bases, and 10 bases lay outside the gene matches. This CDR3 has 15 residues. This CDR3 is CASSQDRVQRNIQYF. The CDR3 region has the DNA TGTGCCAGCAGCCAAGACAGGGTCCAGCGAAACATTCAGTACTTC.

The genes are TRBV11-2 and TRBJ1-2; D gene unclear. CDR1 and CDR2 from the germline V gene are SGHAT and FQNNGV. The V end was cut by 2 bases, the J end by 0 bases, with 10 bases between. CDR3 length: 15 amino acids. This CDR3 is CASSLSKSSNYGYTF. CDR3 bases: TGTGCCAGCAGCTTAAGCAAAAGCTCTAACTATGGCTACACCTTC.

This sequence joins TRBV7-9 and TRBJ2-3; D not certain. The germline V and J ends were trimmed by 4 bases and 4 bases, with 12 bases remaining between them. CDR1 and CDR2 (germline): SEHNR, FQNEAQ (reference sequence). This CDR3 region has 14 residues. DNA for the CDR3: TGTGCCAGCAGCTCGGAAAGACAACCAGATACGCAGTATTTT. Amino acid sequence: CASSSERQPDTQYF. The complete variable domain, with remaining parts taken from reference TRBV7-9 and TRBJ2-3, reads DTGVSQNPRHKITKRGQNVTFRCDPISEHNRLYWYRQTLGQGPEFLTYFQNEAQLEKSRLLSDRFSAERPKGSFSTLEIQRTEQGDSAMYLCASSSERQPDTQYFGPGTRLTVL.

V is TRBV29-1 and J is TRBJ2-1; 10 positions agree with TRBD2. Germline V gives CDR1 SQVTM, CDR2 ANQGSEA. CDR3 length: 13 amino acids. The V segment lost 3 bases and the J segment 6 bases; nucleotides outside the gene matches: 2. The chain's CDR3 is CSVDASGGNEQFF. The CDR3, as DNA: TGCAGCGTTGACGCTAGCGGGGGCAATGAGCAGTTCTTC.

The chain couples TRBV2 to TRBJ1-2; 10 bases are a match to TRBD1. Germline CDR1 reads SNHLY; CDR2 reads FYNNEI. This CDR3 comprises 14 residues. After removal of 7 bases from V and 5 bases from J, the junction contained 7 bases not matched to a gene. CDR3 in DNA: TGTGCCAGCACCCTGCCGGACAGGGGGTATGGCTACACCTTC. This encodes CASTLPDRGYGYTF.

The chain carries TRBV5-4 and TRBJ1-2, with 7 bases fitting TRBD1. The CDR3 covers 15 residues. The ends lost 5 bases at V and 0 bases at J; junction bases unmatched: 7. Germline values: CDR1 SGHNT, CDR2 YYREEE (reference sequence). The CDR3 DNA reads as TGTGCCAGCAGTCAACGGGACAGACCTAACTATGGCTACACCTTC. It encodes CASSQRDRPNYGYTF.

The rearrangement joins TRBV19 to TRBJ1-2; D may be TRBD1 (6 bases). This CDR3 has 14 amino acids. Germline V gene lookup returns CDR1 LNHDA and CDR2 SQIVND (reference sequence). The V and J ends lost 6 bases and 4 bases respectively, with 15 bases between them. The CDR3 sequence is CASSFLDSLYGYTF. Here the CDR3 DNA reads TGTGCCAGTAGCTTCTTGGACAGCCTCTATGGCTACACCTTC. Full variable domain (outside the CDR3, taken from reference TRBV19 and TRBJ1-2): DGGITQSPKYLFRKEGQNVTLSCEQNLNHDAMYWYRQDPGQGLRLIYYSQIVNDFQKGDIAEGYSVSREKKESFPLTVTSAQKNPTAFYLCASSFLDSLYGYTFGSGTRLTVV.

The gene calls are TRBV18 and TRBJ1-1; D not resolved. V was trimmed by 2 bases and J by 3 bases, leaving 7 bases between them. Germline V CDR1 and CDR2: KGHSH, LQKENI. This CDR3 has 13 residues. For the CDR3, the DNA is TGTGCCAGCTCACCATCGGTCGACACTGAAGCTTTCTTT. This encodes CASSPSVDTEAFF.